This T cell receptor (beta chain) was observed in a study of cytomegalovirus exposure and HLA in healthy donors. Primers included in the PCR were 60 Vbeta and 13 Jbeta primers. Using immunoSEQ multiplex PCR, the repertoire was profiled, and TCRdb retains in-frame clones only, with some absent. Found here are 85,000 to 90,000 clones, less than 75% of them singletons; the top ten hold under 2.5%. Study outcomes and limitations: Reports state that TCR beta sequences accurately predicted most subjects' HLA-A and HLA-B alleles.

Points on this clone: As yet, its antigen is unknown.

The TCR originated in a man aged 30 to 39 in good health and CMV-seronegative. Sequencing was done on a sample of PBMCs.

CDR3 protein: CASSLDRGSGYTF. DNA for the CDR3: TGTGCCAGCAGCCTTGACAGGGGGTCTGGCTACACCTTC. The rearrangement uses TRBV7-2 and TRBJ1-2, with 9 bases that match TRBD1. The junction had 5 bases not matched to a gene; V was cut back by 5 bases and J by 7 bases. Per the germline V gene, CDR1 is SGHTA and CDR2 is FQGNSA. The length of the CDR3 is 13 residues. The variable domain in full, completed from reference TRBV7-2 and TRBJ1-2, reads GAGVSQSPSNKVTEKGKDVELRCDPISGHTALYWYRQSLGQGLEFLIYFQGNSAPDKSGLPSDRFSAERTGGSVSTLTIQRTQQEDSAVYLCASSLDRGSGYTFGSGTRLTVV.